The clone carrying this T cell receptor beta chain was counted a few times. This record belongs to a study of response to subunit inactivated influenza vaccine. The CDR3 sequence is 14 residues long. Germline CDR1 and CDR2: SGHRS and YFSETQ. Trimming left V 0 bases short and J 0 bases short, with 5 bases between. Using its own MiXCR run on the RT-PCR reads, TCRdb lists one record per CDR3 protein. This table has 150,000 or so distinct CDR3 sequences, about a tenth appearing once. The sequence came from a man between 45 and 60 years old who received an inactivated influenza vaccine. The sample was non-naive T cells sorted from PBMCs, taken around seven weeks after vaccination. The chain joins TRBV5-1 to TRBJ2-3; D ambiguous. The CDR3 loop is CASSLADSTDTQYF. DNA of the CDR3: TGCGCCAGCAGCTTGGCGGATAGCACAGATACGCAGTATTTT. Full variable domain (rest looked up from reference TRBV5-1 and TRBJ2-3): KAGVTQTPRYLIKTRGQQVTLSCSPISGHRSVSWYQQTPGQGLQFLFEYFSETQRNKGNFPGRFSGRQFSNSRSEMNVSTLELGDSALYLCASSLADSTDTQYFGPGTRLTVL.